A single T cell receptor (beta chain) is shown here with its context. Germline V CDR1 and CDR2: SEHNR, FQNEAQ (reference sequence). V shed 1 base, J shed 4 bases, and the junction held 5 bases outside the gene matches. The CDR3 sequence is 15 residues long. Original processing notes: Quantification of nucleated cells was approximated via reference gene primer amplification. Generated by immunoSEQ multiplex PCR, the TCRdb table keeps only in-frame clones and is missing some. For V, J and clone size, that table is used; D and trimming come from the DNA. Among 200,000 to 250,000 clones listed, 80% were seen once. This specimen belongs to a study of blood T cell repertoires in COVID-19. Study summary: Some COVID-19 samples were acute and others convalescent; all came from the United States, Italy and Spain. Nucleic acid was either cDNA or gDNA, and it came from T cells, B-cell-depleted T cells, or PBMCs.

The sequenced material came from peripheral blood. The source is a woman in her 70s with acute or convalescent COVID-19. The chain joins TRBV7-9 to TRBJ2-3; 7 bases line up with TRBD1. The DNA of the CDR3 is TGTGCCAGCAGCTTAGTTGCAGGGGGAGCAGATACGCAGTATTTT. Translated, it gives CASSLVAGGADTQYF.